This T cell receptor beta chain was captured in a study of blood T cell repertoires in COVID-19. This clone was observed a few times. In the original processing: Counts of nucleated cells, estimated from reference gene primer amplification, were obtained. Assay used: immunoSEQ multiplex PCR; TCRdb lists only in-frame clones, some missing. The D gene and trimming were derived from the DNA, and the V and J assignments and clone size from that table. The table has more than 95,000 clones, 90% to 95% seen once. The Seattle patients joined while their infection was active and were tracked longitudinally afterward. Deletions cut 3 bases from V and 1 base from J, with 11 bases between. Germline lookup yields CDR1 SNHLY and CDR2 FYNNEI. The CDR3 has 15 residues.

This TCR was sampled from a man aged 50 to 60 with COVID-19, enrolled during active disease. The V and J genes are TRBV2 and TRBJ2-3; D perhaps matches TRBD2 (6 bases). The sequenced sample consisted of peripheral blood. The CDR3 bases are TGTGCCAGCAGTGACCAGGGCGGGGGCACAGATACGCAGTATTTT. Protein product: CASSDQGGGTDTQYF.